This T cell receptor beta chain is from a study of CD4 T cells in relation to SARS-CoV-2 and coronaviruses. V shed 0 bases and J shed 3 bases, with 13 bases lying between them. The CDR3 has 15 amino acids. Germline CDR1 is SGDLS and CDR2 is YYNGEE. TCRdb's table, derived via immunoSEQ multiplex PCR, lists solely in-frame clones and lacks some. The data show roughly 30,000 clones, roughly 82% seen once. Comment on this clone: The target antigen is unknown.

This chain joins TRBV9 and TRBJ2-7, with D perhaps TRBD2 (6 bases). Sequences were obtained from memory CD4+ T cells from PBMCs, cultured in vitro. This clonotype originated in an adult with COVID-19. CDR3 protein: CASSVESTGVYEQYF. Written as DNA, the CDR3 is TGTGCCAGCAGCGTAGAGTCCACGGGAGTCTACGAGCAGTACTTC.